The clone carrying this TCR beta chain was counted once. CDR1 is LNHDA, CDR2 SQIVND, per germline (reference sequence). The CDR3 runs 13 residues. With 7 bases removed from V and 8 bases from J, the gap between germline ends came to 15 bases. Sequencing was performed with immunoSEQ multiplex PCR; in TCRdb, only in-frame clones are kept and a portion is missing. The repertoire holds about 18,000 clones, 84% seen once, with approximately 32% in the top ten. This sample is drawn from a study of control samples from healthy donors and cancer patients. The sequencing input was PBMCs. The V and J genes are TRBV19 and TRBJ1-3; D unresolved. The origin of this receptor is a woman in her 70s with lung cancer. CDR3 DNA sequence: TGTGCCAGTAACCCTTCCGGCGCAGACACCATATATTTT. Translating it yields CASNPSGADTIYF.